This T cell receptor beta chain was documented in a study of blood T cell repertoires in COVID-19. As for the study in general: The study drew acute and convalescent COVID-19 samples from the United States, Italy and Spain.

Germline lookup yields CDR1 SGHKS and CDR2 YYEKEE (reference sequence). The V end lost 3 bases, the J end lost 3 bases, and 13 bases lay between the germline ends. The CDR3 is 14 amino acids. Data came from immunoSEQ multiplex PCR; TCRdb stores just in-frame clones and leaves some out. The repertoire holds roughly 280,000 clones, with roughly 87% as singletons. The TCR was taken from a woman in her fifties or sixties who had recovered from COVID-19. This chain links TRBV5-5 with TRBJ2-7; D is perhaps TRBD1 (5 bases). Specimen: peripheral blood. CDR3 bases: TGTGCCAGCAGCTGGTTGCGCACAGGCTACGAGCAGTACTTC. Translated: CASSWLRTGYEQYF.